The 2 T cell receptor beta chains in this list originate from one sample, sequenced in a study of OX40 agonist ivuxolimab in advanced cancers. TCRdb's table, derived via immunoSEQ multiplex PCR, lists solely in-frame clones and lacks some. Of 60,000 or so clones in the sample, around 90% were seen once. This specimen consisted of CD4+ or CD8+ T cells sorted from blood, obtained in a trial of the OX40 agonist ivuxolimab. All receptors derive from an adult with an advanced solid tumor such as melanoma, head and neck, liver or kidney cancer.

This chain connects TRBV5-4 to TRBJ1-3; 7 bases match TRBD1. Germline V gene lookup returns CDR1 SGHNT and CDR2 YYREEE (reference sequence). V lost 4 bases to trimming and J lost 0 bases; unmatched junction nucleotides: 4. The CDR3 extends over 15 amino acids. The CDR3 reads CASSPGQDSGNTIYF. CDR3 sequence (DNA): TGTGCCAGCAGCCCCGGACAGGACTCTGGAAACACCATATATTTT.

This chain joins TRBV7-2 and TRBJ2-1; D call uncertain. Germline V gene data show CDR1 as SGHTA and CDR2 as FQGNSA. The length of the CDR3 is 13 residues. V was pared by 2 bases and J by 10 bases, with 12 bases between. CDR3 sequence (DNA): TGTGCCAGCAGCTTAATTCCAGTTCAGGAGCAGTTCTTC. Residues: CASSLIPVQEQFF.